This T cell receptor beta chain originates from a study of control samples from healthy donors and cancer patients. Assay used: immunoSEQ multiplex PCR; TCRdb lists only in-frame clones, some missing. The profile shows some 150,000 clones, about nine tenths of them singletons. V lost 3 bases to trimming and J lost 0 bases; unmatched junction nucleotides: 6. This CDR3 is 16 amino acids long. Germline values: CDR1 MDHEN, CDR2 SYDVKM. Sequencing used blood. The rearrangement uses TRBV28 and TRBJ2-3; TRBD1 matches at 7 bases. The receptor's source is a young woman in good health. The CDR3 sequence: CASSFYQGVSTDTQYF. The CDR3 DNA is TGTGCCAGCAGTTTTTACCAGGGGGTTAGCACAGATACGCAGTATTTT. Full variable domain (outside the CDR3, taken from reference TRBV28 and TRBJ2-3): DVKVTQSSRYLVKRTGEKVFLECVQDMDHENMFWYRQDPGLGLRLIYFSYDVKMKEKGDIPEGYSVSREKKERFSLILESASTNQTSMYLCASSFYQGVSTDTQYFGPGTRLTVL.